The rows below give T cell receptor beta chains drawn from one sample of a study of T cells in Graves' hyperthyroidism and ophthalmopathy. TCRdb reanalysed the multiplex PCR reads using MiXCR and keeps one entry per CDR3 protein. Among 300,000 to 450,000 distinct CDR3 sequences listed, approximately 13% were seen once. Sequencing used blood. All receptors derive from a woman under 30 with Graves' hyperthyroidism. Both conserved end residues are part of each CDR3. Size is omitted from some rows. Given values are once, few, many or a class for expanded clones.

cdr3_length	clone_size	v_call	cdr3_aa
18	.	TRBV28	CASSLELTGGDKNTEAFF
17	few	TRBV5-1	CASSMGLFHLMNTEAFF
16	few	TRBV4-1	CASSQPDGAYTGELFF
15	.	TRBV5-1	CASSLEGSSYNEQLF
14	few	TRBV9	CASSPTISGNTIYF
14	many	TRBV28	CASSLTGTNQPQHF
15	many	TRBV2	CASSGTGGNTGELFF
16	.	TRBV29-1	CSARGGLAAYTDTQYF
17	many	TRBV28	CASSLWTSGGASDTQYF
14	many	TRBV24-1	CATSDRRGRETQYF
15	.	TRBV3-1	CASSRGLAGVREQFF
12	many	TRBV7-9	CASSLGSREAFF
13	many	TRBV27	CASRAPWGTEAFF
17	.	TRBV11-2	CASSPRVDSSYNSPLHF
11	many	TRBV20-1	CSAAYWAEAFF
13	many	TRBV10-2	CATAGQGAEKLFF
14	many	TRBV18	CASSPETSSYEQYF
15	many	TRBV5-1	CASSFGFSGSYEQYF
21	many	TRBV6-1	CASSEGETGSGGAMWQETQYF
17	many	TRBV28	CASSSITGLGSYNEQFF
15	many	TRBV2	CASSAAFGELETQYF
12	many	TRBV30	CAWSGDKETQYF
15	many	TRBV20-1	CSAREGASGSETQYF
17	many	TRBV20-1	CSARGGTGGIVSREAFF
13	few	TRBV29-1	CSVDKGAGDGYTF
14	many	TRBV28	CASSLGEGAQPQHF
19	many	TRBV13	CASSQPSQTLAGGYNEQFF
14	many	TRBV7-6	CASSLGQGMYEQYF
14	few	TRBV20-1	CSAGRDTNLYEQYF
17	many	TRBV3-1	CASSQGSGGSGANVLTF
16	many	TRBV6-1	CASSSGTSGSADTQYF
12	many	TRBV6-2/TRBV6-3	CASSGTGIEQYF
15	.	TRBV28	CASRSIEGLNTEAFF
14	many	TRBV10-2	CASRGTSISYEQYF
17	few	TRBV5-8	CASSSGGFLDSGNTIYF
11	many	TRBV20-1	CSARDPPEAFF
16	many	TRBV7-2	CASSHGLAGAPYEQYF
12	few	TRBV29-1	CSVEDRAAEQYF
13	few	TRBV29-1	CSVGPRLQETQYF
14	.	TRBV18	CASSPPPNTGELSF
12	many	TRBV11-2	CASSPGRYEQYF
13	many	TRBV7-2	CASSLAWGQPQHF
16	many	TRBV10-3	CAISDPGTEENTEAFF
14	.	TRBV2	CASSAGRQNTEAFF
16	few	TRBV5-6	CASSFRSSGQNTEAFF
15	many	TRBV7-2	CASSPQGASNQPQHF
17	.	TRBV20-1	CSALRRASGGATGELFF
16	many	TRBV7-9	CASSSKAGASTDTQYF
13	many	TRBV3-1	CASSQEGTRGYTF
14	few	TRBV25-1	CASSLTGGTETQYF
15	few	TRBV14	CASSQVRDWDTEAFF
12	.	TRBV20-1	CSARVQGAGYTF
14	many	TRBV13	CASTTTGAPRGYTF
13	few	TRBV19	CASSQQNQETQYF
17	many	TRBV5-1	CASSPGTEDSGANVLTF
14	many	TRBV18	CASSLWDREGEQYF
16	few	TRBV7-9	CASSGETGLDRYGYTF
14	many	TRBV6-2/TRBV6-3	CASSRQRLNTEAFF
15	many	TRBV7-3	CASSSSTSGGPSQYF